The 27 T cell receptor beta chains in this list originate from one sample, sequenced in a study of glioma-infiltrating T cells. The iRepertoire nested amplicon-rescue multiplex PCR amplified TCR alpha and beta CDR3s from RNA. TCRdb independently ran MiXCR on the multiplex PCR reads; one entry per CDR3 protein. The sample lists about 400,000 distinct CDR3 sequences; roughly two fifths were seen once. Sequencing was done on a sample of glioma tissue, nonneoplastic brain tissue, or PBMCs (not recorded which). The origin of the receptors is a human donor with low-grade glioma or glioblastoma, undergoing nonglioma brain surgery, or in good health (not recorded which).

This chain connects TRBV12-3 or TRBV12-4 to TRBJ1-4, with no clear D. The CDR3 contains 14 residues. Trimming took 4 bases from V and 8 from J, leaving 14 bases between them. The CDR3 bases are TGTGCCAGCAGTTCCCACGAGGTCGGGGAAAAACTGTTTTTT. It is translated as CASSSHEVGEKLFF.

This clonotype has more than one count but fewer than ten. The chain recombines TRBV28 with TRBJ2-7; a weak D match, TRBD2 (5 bases). CDR3 length equals 15 residues. The germline gives CDR1 MDHEN, CDR2 SYDVKM. The ends were cut back, 5 bases at V and 5 bases at J, with 19 bases in the middle. CDR3 amino acids: CASSRPWWESDEQYF. The CDR3 bases are TGTGCCAGCAGTCGCCCCTGGTGGGAGAGCGACGAGCAGTACTTC.

There are many counts of this clonotype. The genes are TRBV6-1 and TRBJ2-3; 9 bases are a match to TRBD2. Germline values: CDR1 MNHNS, CDR2 SASEGT. The CDR3 loop spans 10 amino acids. V was pared by 10 bases and J by 11 bases, with 4 bases of the junction left unmatched. The CDR3 loop is CATHSGRQYF. DNA of the CDR3: TGTGCCACCCATAGCGGGAGGCAGTATTTT.

The table lists this clonotype with a count of one. The chain recombines TRBV7-2 with TRBJ2-1; D is undetermined. From germline, CDR1 is SGHTA and CDR2 FQGNSA. V was pared by 1 base and J by 0 bases, with 7 bases between. The CDR3 is 15 residues long. CDR3 amino acids: CASSLVGNSYNEQFF. The CDR3 bases are TGTGCCAGCAGCTTAGTAGGGAACTCCTACAATGAGCAGTTCTTC.

This clonotype was counted only a few times. This chain links TRBV6-1 with TRBJ1-5; TRBD1 might be the D (6 bases). The CDR3 loop spans 15 amino acids. Germline V gives CDR1 MNHNS, CDR2 SASEGT. V lost 2 bases and J 7 bases, leaving 15 bases between the germline ends. CDR3 bases: TGTGCCAGCAGTGAATGGGCAGGGGTCGGGCAGCCCCAGCATTTT. The encoded protein is CASSEWAGVGQPQHF.

This clonotype has ten or more counts. The chain uses TRBV27 and TRBJ2-1; 7 bases map to TRBD2. CDR3 length equals 15 residues. The J segment lost 4 bases and the V segment lost 8 bases, leaving 11 bases of the junction unmatched. From germline, CDR1 is MNHEY and CDR2 SMNVEV (reference sequence). The CDR3 region is CASGPGRTPYNEQFF. The CDR3 DNA is TGTGCCAGCGGCCCCGGGAGGACACCGTACAATGAGCAGTTCTTC.

The J gene is TRBJ2-7, the V gene TRBV6-2 or TRBV6-3, with TRBD2 matching over 8 bases. This CDR3 has 15 amino acids. Trimming at V came to 6 bases and at J to 11 bases, leaving 18 bases not matched to a gene. Germline V gives CDR1 MNHEY, CDR2 SVGEGT. CDR3 sequence reads: CASRFRSGGPREEYF. CDR3 coding DNA: TGTGCCAGCAGATTCAGGTCGGGAGGGCCCCGGGAGGAGTACTTC.

The chain joins TRBV4-1 to TRBJ2-1, with D possibly TRBD2 on 5 matching bases. The ends were cut back, 0 bases at V and 5 bases at J, with 11 bases in the middle. This CDR3 spans 15 amino acids. Germline V gene sequence: CDR1 MGHRA, CDR2 YSYEKL. CDR3 nucleotide sequence: TGCGCCAGCAGCCAAGAGTTTGGGCGGGACAATGAGCAGTTCTTC. It translates to CASSQEFGRDNEQFF.

V is TRBV28 and J is TRBJ1-3; D ambiguous. This CDR3 is 16 amino acids long. Trimming stripped 7 bases from V and 0 bases from J, with 16 bases between. Per the germline V gene, CDR1 is MDHEN and CDR2 is SYDVKM. The CDR3 protein is CASTGGLVLSGNTIYF. The CDR3 DNA sequence: TGTGCCAGCACCGGCGGGTTGGTCCTCTCTGGAAACACCATATATTTT.

On this clonotype: A much larger clone is a single base away; this may be a read error. J is TRBJ1-4 and V is TRBV20-1; TRBD1 aligns across 10 bases. V lost 2 bases to trimming and J lost 9 bases; unmatched junction nucleotides: 6. The CDR3 is 14 residues long. Germline V gene lookup returns CDR1 DFQATT and CDR2 SNEGSKA (reference sequence). CDR3 residues: CSARPGQGEKKLFF. CDR3 DNA: TGCAGTGCTAGACCCGGACAGGGGGAGAAAAAACTGTTTTTT.

The rearrangement uses TRBV20-1 and TRBJ2-5; 8 nucleotides align to TRBD2. CDR1 is DFQATT and CDR2 is SNEGSKA in the germline V gene (reference sequence). J gave up 3 bases and V 5 bases, and 2 bases lay outside the gene matches. This CDR3 region has 12 residues. As DNA, the CDR3 is TGCAGTGCTCGGGGGGGTGAAGAGACCCAGTACTTC. This codes for CSARGGEETQYF.

This rearrangement joins TRBV4-1 to TRBJ2-7, with D hard to call. Looked up from germline, CDR1 is MGHRA and CDR2 is YSYEKL. V was cut by 1 base and J by 2 bases, with 6 bases left in between. The CDR3 loop spans 13 amino acids. CDR3 amino acids: CASSQGRTYEQYF. In DNA, the CDR3 is TGCGCCAGCAGCCAAGGGAGAACCTACGAGCAGTACTTC.

The J gene is TRBJ1-2, the V gene TRBV28; unclear D gene. CDR3 length: 14 residues. Germline V gene lookup returns CDR1 MDHEN and CDR2 SYDVKM. V was clipped by 3 bases and J by 1 base, with 9 bases between them. CDR3 sequence (DNA): TGTGCCAGCAGTTTCTCAGACGATAACTATGGCTACACCTTC. It specifies CASSFSDDNYGYTF.

For this clonotype: The CDR3 does not close with the conserved phenylalanine or tryptophan, likely indicating a read error. The chain combines TRBV20-1 with TRBJ2-7; TRBD2 might be the D (5 bases). There are 12 residues in the CDR3. Between the trimmed V and J ends, which lost 3 bases and 7 bases, there was a span of 13 bases. Per germline, CDR1 DFQATT and CDR2 SNEGSKA (reference sequence). The CDR3 loop is CSARRPPGEQYS. The CDR3 DNA is TGCAGTGCTAGGCGGCCCCCGGGGGAGCAGTACTCC.

As for this clonotype: This may stem from a read error, because a much larger clone lies one nucleotide away. The chain uses TRBV27 and TRBJ2-7; D gene ambiguous. With the DNA end fitting TRBJ2-5 better, the J assignment may be wrong. This CDR3 spans 16 amino acids. CDR1 MNHEY and CDR2 SMNVEV come from the germline V gene (reference sequence). As DNA, the CDR3 is TGTGCCAGCAGTTACCCCCACGGACGGATCCAAGGGACCCAGTACTTC. This codes for CASSYPHGRIQGTQYF.

The chain uses TRBV28 and TRBJ2-3, with TRBD2 matching over 7 bases. Germline values: CDR1 MDHEN, CDR2 SYDVKM. This CDR3 is 14 amino acids long. V trimming: 7 bases; J trimming: 3 bases; junction bases outside the gene matches: 7. The CDR3 DNA is TGTGCCAGCACCCTGGGGGGGGGGACAGATACGCAGTATTTT. Translating gives CASTLGGGTDTQYF.

This chain links TRBV29-1 with TRBJ2-3; no clear D. The ends were cut back, 1 base at V and 0 bases at J, with 8 bases in the middle. The germline CDR1 and CDR2 sequences are SQVTM and ANQGSEA. The CDR3 length is 14 residues. CDR3 coding DNA: TGCAGCGTTGAAGCCATACCTAGCACAGATACGCAGTATTTT. Translating gives CSVEAIPSTDTQYF.

The chain employs TRBV29-1 and TRBJ2-3; 9 nucleotides align to TRBD1. The CDR3 is 14 residues long. The germline CDR1 and CDR2 sequences are SQVTM and ANQGSEA. J lost 6 bases, V lost 7 bases, and 11 bases had no gene match. DNA for the CDR3: TGCAGCGCAAGTACAGGGGGCATTGTTGATACGCAGTATTTT. It codes for CSASTGGIVDTQYF.

As for this clonotype: This could be a read error, since a much larger clone is one nucleotide away. The rearrangement uses TRBV28 and TRBJ1-6; no clear D gene. V dropped 5 bases and J dropped 13 bases, with 15 bases sitting between them. The CDR3 totals 13 residues. Germline V CDR1 and CDR2: MDHEN, SYDVKM. CDR3 nucleotides: TGTGCCAGCAGTCCCCGACGGCCTATGCCCCTCCACTTT. Translation: CASSPRRPMPLHF.

This clonotype was observed many times. The chain employs TRBV20-1 and TRBJ2-1; 10 bases align to TRBD2. Germline trimming cut 0 bases from V and 4 bases from J; bases unmatched to any gene: 6. Germline V gene data show CDR1 as DFQATT and CDR2 as SNEGSKA (reference sequence). This CDR3 has 16 residues. CDR3 sequence reads: CSARDRTGLAYNEQFF. DNA for the CDR3: TGCAGTGCTAGAGACCGAACGGGACTAGCGTACAATGAGCAGTTCTTC.

This rearrangement joins TRBV5-4 to TRBJ2-2; possibly TRBD2 for D (7 bases). The length of the CDR3 is 19 residues. The ends were cut back, 4 bases at V and 2 bases at J, with 24 bases in the middle. Per germline, CDR1 SGHNT and CDR2 YYREEE (reference sequence). DNA for the CDR3: TGTGCCAGCAGCCTCCCCTACGGGGGGCAGAGGTCAAACACCGGGGAGCTGTTTTTT. This codes for CASSLPYGGQRSNTGELFF. The variable domain in full, completed from reference TRBV5-4 and TRBJ2-2, reads ETGVTQSPTHLIKTRGQQVTLRCSSQSGHNTVSWYQQALGQGPQFIFQYYREEENGRGNFPPRFSGLQFPNYSSELNVNALELDDSALYLCASSLPYGGQRSNTGELFFGEGSRLTVL.

This clonotype was detected ten times or more. The chain combines TRBV4-1 with TRBJ1-5; D call uncertain. Germline V gene lookup returns CDR1 MGHRA and CDR2 YSYEKL. V shed 3 bases and J shed 2 bases, with 11 bases lying between them. The CDR3 consists of 15 residues. The DNA of the CDR3 is TGCGCCAGCAGCCATGAAACGACGGGCAATCAGCCCCAGCATTTT. Amino acids: CASSHETTGNQPQHF.

This clonotype turned up a few times. The chain combines TRBV19 with TRBJ1-2, with unresolved D. Trimming took 11 bases from V and 8 from J, leaving 27 bases between them. Germline lookup yields CDR1 LNHDA and CDR2 SQIVND (reference sequence). This CDR3 is 15 amino acids long. The CDR3 DNA reads as TGTGCCGTCCGACTAGAGAAGGGTATTGGCGTCGGCTACACCTTC. It encodes CAVRLEKGIGVGYTF.

With regard to this clonotype: Given a much more abundant clone one base away, this may be a read error. The rearrangement uses TRBV6-2 or TRBV6-3 and TRBJ2-6; D is possibly TRBD2 (5 bases). Germline V lookup: CDR1 MNHEY, CDR2 SVGEGT. CDR3 length: 13 residues. The V end lost 5 bases, the J end lost 11 bases, and 13 bases lay between the germline ends. CDR3 nucleotide sequence: TGTGCCAGCAGTCTCCCCGGGGTTCACGTCCTGACTTTC. Protein sequence: CASSLPGVHVLTF.

Concerning this clonotype itself: Germline is not matched at one junction end, which may reflect a read error. The CDR3 nucleotides read TGTGCCAGCAGCTCAGGAGGCGTCGCAGAGCAGTGCTTC. It yields the protein CASSSGGVAEQCF. This chain joins TRBV11-3 and TRBJ2-7; tentative D call: TRBD2 (5 bases). Germline V CDR1 and CDR2: SGHNT, YENEEA. The CDR3 covers 13 residues. Complete variable domain (other parts from reference TRBV11-3 and TRBJ2-7): EAGVVQSPRYKIIEKKQPVAFWCNPISGHNTLYWYLQNLGQGPELLIRYENEEAVDDSQLPKDRFSAERLKGVDSTLKIQPAELGDSAVYLCASSSGGVAEQCFGPGTRLTVT.

This clonotype was counted at least ten times. The chain couples TRBV20-1 to TRBJ1-2; D is undetermined. V was pared by 3 bases and J by 7 bases, with 9 bases between. Germline CDR1 and CDR2: DFQATT and SNEGSKA (reference sequence). The CDR3 length is 11 residues. The CDR3 reads CSARPAAGYTF. CDR3 DNA: TGCAGTGCTAGGCCCGCGGCTGGCTACACCTTC.

The rearrangement links TRBV5-8 to TRBJ1-1; no clear D gene. Germline values: CDR1 SGHTS, CDR2 YDEGEE. Trimming took 5 bases from V and 7 from J, leaving 6 bases between them. The CDR3 runs to 10 residues. Here the CDR3 reads CASRTVEAFF. CDR3 in DNA: TGTGCCAGCAGAACAGTTGAAGCTTTCTTT.